This entry is about one TCR beta chain. Its target is not known. This entry belongs to a study of cytomegalovirus exposure and HLA in healthy donors. Study details: In an early release, HLA-typed donors contributed 75 million to 85 million unique TCR sequences. Study conclusions and caveats: Earlier findings revealed that most TCR beta V segments proved productive either about 87% or about 30% of the time. One variant, a missense change in DCLRE1C, was linked in a later analysis to TCR beta V- and J-gene trimming.

Primers for the PCR totalled 60 Vbeta and 13 Jbeta. The assay was immunoSEQ multiplex PCR, and TCRdb's table has in-frame clones only and misses some. This repertoire shows about 36,000 clones, approximately 74% found once; its top ten account for more than 6.5%. This CDR3 region has 15 residues. CDR1 and CDR2 (germline): MNHEY, SVGAGI. V gave up 2 bases and J gave up 3 bases; unmatched junction bases: 0. The receptor's source is a man aged 30 to 45 in good health and CMV-seronegative. The source material was PBMCs. This chain links TRBV6-5 with TRBJ1-4; 10 bases fit TRBD1. Here the CDR3 DNA reads TGTGCCAGCAGTTACGGGACAGGGGCTAATGAAAAACTGTTTTTT. Amino acids: CASSYGTGANEKLFF.